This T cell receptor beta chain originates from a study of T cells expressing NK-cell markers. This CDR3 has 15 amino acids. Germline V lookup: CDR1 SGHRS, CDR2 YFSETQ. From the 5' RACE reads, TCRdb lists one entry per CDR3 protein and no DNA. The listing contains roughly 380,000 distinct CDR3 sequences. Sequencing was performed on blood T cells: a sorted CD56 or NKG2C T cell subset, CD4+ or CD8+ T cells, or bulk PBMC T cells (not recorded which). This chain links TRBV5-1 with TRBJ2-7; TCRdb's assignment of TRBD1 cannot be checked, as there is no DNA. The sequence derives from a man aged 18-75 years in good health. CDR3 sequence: CASSPLDRVAYEQYF.